The 5 T cell receptor beta chains presented below share a single source sample, sequenced in a study of cytomegalovirus exposure and HLA in healthy donors. The PCR made use of 60 Vbeta and 13 Jbeta primers. Generated by immunoSEQ multiplex PCR, the TCRdb table keeps only in-frame clones and is missing some. The repertoire includes 55,000 to 80,000 clones, over 70% of them detected once, and approximately 8% sits in the top ten. Sequencing input: PBMCs. Receptors originate from a man in his 60s in good health and CMV-seropositive.

The J gene is TRBJ1-1, the V gene TRBV19; D might be TRBD1 (6 bases). Trimming shortened V by 7 bases and J by 1 base, and 13 bases separated the two germline ends. Germline V gives CDR1 LNHDA, CDR2 SQIVND (reference sequence). This CDR3 spans 14 amino acids. The DNA of the CDR3 is TGTGCCAGTAATACAGGGTTGGGGAACACTGAAGCTTTCTTT. As protein: CASNTGLGNTEAFF. Variable domain in full (rest from reference TRBV19 and TRBJ1-1): DGGITQSPKYLFRKEGQNVTLSCEQNLNHDAMYWYRQDPGQGLRLIYYSQIVNDFQKGDIAEGYSVSREKKESFPLTVTSAQKNPTAFYLCASNTGLGNTEAFFGQGTRLTVV.

The chain recombines TRBV5-1 with TRBJ2-3, with 7 positions matching TRBD1. The CDR3 length is 13 residues. Looked up from germline, CDR1 is SGHRS and CDR2 is YFSETQ. The V gene end was trimmed by 7 bases and the J gene end by 5 bases; junction bases not matched to a gene: 7. The CDR3: CASFQGDGDTQYF. The CDR3 DNA sequence: TGCGCCAGCTTCCAGGGGGACGGAGATACGCAGTATTTT.

The sample holds a few counts of this clone. This chain joins TRBV6-6 and TRBJ1-2, with D possibly being TRBD1 (6 bases). The CDR3 extends over 13 amino acids. V shed 5 bases and J shed 4 bases, with 11 bases lying between them. CDR1 MNHNY and CDR2 SVGAGI come from the germline V gene (reference sequence). The CDR3 DNA is TGTGCCAGCAGTCAGGACAGATCCTATGGCTACACCTTC. Protein: CASSQDRSYGYTF.

The rearrangement uses TRBV10-3 and TRBJ1-1; no firm D call. Germline values: CDR1 ENHRY, CDR2 SYGVKD. The V end lost 3 bases, the J end lost 1 base, and 15 bases lay between the germline ends. There are 16 residues in the CDR3. In DNA, the CDR3 is TGTGCCATCAGTGAAAGCATCGCTTCCGGGAACACTGAAGCTTTCTTT. Encoded protein: CAISESIASGNTEAFF.

The V gene is TRBV4-1, the J gene TRBJ2-5; 8 bases match TRBD1. The CDR3 covers 18 residues. V shed 0 bases and J 5 bases; nucleotides not matched to a gene: 14. Germline V gene sequence: CDR1 MGHRA, CDR2 YSYEKL. The CDR3: CASSQDPNAGGVGETQYF. The CDR3 DNA reads as TGCGCCAGCAGCCAAGACCCAAACGCAGGGGGCGTGGGGGAGACCCAGTACTTC.